This TCR beta chain was retrieved from a study of blood T cell repertoires in COVID-19 (dated by TCRdb to about 2020). Regarding the complete study: Collaborator samples came from the United States, Italy and Spain and covered acute and convalescent phases of COVID-19. The prospective study material was composed of cDNA or gDNA derived from T cells, B-cell-depleted T cells, or PBMCs. The dataset comprised deeply sampled blood TCRbeta repertoires from subjects exposed to, actively infected with, or recovered from COVID-19. A freely available public database, intended as a resource for researchers studying the immune response to SARS-CoV-2, is where the repertoires were released. The samples were drawn from two sources: the first 160 participants of the ongoing ImmuneRACE study, and about 1,300 subjects contributed by 6 global collaborators. Nearly every sample came with metadata listing a de-identified subject ID, COVID-19 status, age in years and sex. Where HLA class I and class II types were available, the types were taken from metadata supplied by the sample provider, not from assay-based typing.

The immunoSEQ Assay, a bias-controlled multiplex PCR, was used to amplify TCRbeta CDR3 regions from genomic DNA. The published analysis was carried out like this. Within the assay, amplification of reference gene primers was used to estimate how many nucleated cells each sample contained. To quantify the absolute abundance of each unique TCRbeta CDR3 rearrangement, sequence reads were collapsed and filtered. For each sample, productive Simpson clonality was calculated as the square root of Simpson's diversity index across productive rearrangements. TCRdb mirrors the immuneACCESS table, restricted to in-frame sequences. Some clones are absent from its copies; in checked studies, under half trace to an unresolved V gene, and the reason for the others is unknown. The V and J calls and clone size were taken over from that table, and D and trimming were inferred from the DNA. The sample table lists around 85,000 clones, around 87% of them with a count of one. 4.3% of the sample is taken by the ten largest.

What the study reported, not specific to this receptor: How much clinical and demographic metadata was included differed by source and by participant, and the metadata was provided uncurated.

About this clone: This receptor's antigen is unknown. Base qualities were left out, and no much larger clone turns up one base away.

CDR3 length: 14 amino acids, cysteine to phenylalanine. The read is trimmed to its CDR3 DNA, 42 bases read in frame from base 1. The germline V gene (reference sequence) provides CDR1 LNHNV and CDR2 YYDKDF. V is reduced by 0 bases and J by 5 bases, leaving a spacing of 10 bases between them. The collaborating institutions used their own protocols to collect whole blood in K2EDTA tubes. Collaborator samples were shipped for TCRbeta analysis as frozen whole blood, isolated PBMCs, or DNA extracted from either sample type. Sequenced material: peripheral blood. The receptor was derived from a woman aged 80 or over with active or convalescent COVID-19. The sequence is built from TRBV15 and TRBJ2-5; the D gene is perhaps TRBD2, on 6 matching bases. The bases are TGTGCCACCAGCAGAGATTACGGGAGCGAGACCCAGTACTTC. Translated, this is CATSRDYGSETQYF.